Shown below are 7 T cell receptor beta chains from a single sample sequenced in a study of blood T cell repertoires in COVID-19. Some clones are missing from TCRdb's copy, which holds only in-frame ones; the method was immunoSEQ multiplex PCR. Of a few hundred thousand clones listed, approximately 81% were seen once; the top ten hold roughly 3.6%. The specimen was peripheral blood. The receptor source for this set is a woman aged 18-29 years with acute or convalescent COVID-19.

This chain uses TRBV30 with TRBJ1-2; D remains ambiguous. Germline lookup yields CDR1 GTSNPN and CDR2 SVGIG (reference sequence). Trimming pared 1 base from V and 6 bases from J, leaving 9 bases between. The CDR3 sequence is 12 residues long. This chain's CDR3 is CAWSGRLDGYTF. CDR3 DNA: TGTGCCTGGAGTGGGAGGTTGGATGGCTACACCTTC. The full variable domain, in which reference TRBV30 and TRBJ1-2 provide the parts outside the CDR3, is SQTIHQWPATLVQPVGSPLSLECTVEGTSNPNLYWYRQAAGRGLQLLFYSVGIGQISSEVPQNLSASRPQDRQFILSSKKLLLSDSGFYLCAWSGRLDGYTFGSGTRLTVV.

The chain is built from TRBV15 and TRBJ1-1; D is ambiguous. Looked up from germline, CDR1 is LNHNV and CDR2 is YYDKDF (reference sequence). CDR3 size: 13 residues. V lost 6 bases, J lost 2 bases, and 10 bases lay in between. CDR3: CATRDGVNTEAFF. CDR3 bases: TGTGCCACCAGGGACGGGGTAAACACTGAAGCTTTCTTT.

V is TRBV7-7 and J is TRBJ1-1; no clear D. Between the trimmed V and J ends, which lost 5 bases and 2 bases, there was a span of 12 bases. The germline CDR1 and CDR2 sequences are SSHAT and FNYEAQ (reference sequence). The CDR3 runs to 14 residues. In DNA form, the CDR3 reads TGTGCCAGCAGCCGACTACCAGACAACACTGAAGCTTTCTTT. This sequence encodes CASSRLPDNTEAFF.

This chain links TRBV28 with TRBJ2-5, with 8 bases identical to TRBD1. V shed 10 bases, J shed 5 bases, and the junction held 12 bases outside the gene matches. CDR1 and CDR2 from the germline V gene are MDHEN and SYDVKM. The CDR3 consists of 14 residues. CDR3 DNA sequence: TGTGCCACCGACTACAGGGGGGTCGGGGAGACCCAGTACTTC. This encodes CATDYRGVGETQYF.

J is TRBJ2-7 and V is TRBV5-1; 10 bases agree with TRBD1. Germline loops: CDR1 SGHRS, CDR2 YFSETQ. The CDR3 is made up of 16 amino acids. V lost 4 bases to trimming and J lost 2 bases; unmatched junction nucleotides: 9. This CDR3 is CASSPVRDRGPYEQYF. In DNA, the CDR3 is TGCGCCAGCAGCCCCGTCCGGGACAGGGGTCCCTACGAGCAGTACTTC.

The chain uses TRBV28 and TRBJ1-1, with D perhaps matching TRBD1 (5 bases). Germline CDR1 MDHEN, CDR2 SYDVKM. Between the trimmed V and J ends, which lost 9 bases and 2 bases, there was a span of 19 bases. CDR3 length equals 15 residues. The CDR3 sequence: CASPPSGEGNTEAFF. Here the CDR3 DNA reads TGTGCCAGTCCACCTTCGGGGGAGGGAAACACTGAAGCTTTCTTT. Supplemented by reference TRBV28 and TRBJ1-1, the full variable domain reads DVKVTQSSRYLVKRTGEKVFLECVQDMDHENMFWYRQDPGLGLRLIYFSYDVKMKEKGDIPEGYSVSREKKERFSLILESASTNQTSMYLCASPPSGEGNTEAFFGQGTRLTVV.

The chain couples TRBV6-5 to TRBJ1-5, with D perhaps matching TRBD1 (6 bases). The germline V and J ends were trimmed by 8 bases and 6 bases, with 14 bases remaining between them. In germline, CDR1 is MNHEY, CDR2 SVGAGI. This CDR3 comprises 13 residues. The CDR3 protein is CASEEGGGQPQHF. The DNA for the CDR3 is TGTGCCAGCGAGGAGGGAGGGGGTCAGCCCCAGCATTTT.